This T cell receptor beta chain was profiled in a study of cytomegalovirus exposure and HLA in healthy donors. Study findings and constraints: Associated with HLA alleles at 0.05 false discovery rate in a later analysis were 16,951 TCR beta sequences.

The PCR made use of 60 Vbeta and 13 Jbeta primers. The data were produced by immunoSEQ multiplex PCR, yet TCRdb's version contains in-frame clones alone and is incomplete. The repertoire consists of over 100,000 clones, with around 60% occurring once and the leading ten covering approximately 4.3%. This CDR3 is built from 16 residues. Trimming pared 4 bases from V and 8 bases from J, leaving 21 bases between. The germline V gene has CDR1 ENHRY and CDR2 SYGVKD. In the case of this clone: The antigen remains undetermined.

The chain combines TRBV10-3 with TRBJ2-1, with TRBD1 as a possible D gene (6 bases). The clonotype originates from a human donor in good health. The specimen sequenced was PBMCs. As DNA, the CDR3 is TGTGCCATCAGTGGAGGTGGGGGACAAAATCAGTATGAGCAGTTCTTC. This gives the protein CAISGGGGQNQYEQFF.